This is a list of T cell receptor beta chains from one sample in a study of cytomegalovirus exposure and HLA in healthy donors. Method: immunoSEQ multiplex PCR; TCRdb's copy keeps in-frame clones and lacks some. Of around 350,000 clones listed, just over 85% are singletons. The sequenced sample consisted of PBMCs. Receptors were obtained from a woman aged 18-30 years in good health and CMV-seronegative. Both conserved end residues are part of each CDR3. The order of the fields is D gene, J gene, V gene, clone size, CDR3 DNA, CDR3 protein. A D gene is named only where the DNA matches it firmly. The size entry is marked missing in some rows and otherwise reads once, few, many or a size class.

d_call: TRBD1; j_call: TRBJ2-7; v_call: TRBV13; clone_size: -; cdr3_nt: TGTGCCAGCAGCTATCGACAGGGGGCCAGGGAGCAGTACTTC; cdr3_aa: CASSYRQGAREQYF
d_call: TRBD2; j_call: TRBJ2-1; v_call: TRBV30; clone_size: once; cdr3_nt: TGTGCCTGGAGAGCTACCGGGAGGGCCTCAAATGAGCAGTTCTTC; cdr3_aa: CAWRATGRASNEQFF
d_call: TRBD1; j_call: TRBJ2-7; v_call: TRBV18; clone_size: -; cdr3_nt: TGTGCCAGCTCACCAGGACAGGGACCCTACGAGCAGTACTTC; cdr3_aa: CASSPGQGPYEQYF
d_call: -; j_call: TRBJ2-5; v_call: TRBV14; clone_size: -; cdr3_nt: TGTGCCAGCAGCTACTACATCGGGGAACAAGAGACCCAGTACTTC; cdr3_aa: CASSYYIGEQETQYF
d_call: -; j_call: TRBJ2-7; v_call: TRBV29-1; clone_size: -; cdr3_nt: TGCAGCGTTGAAGACAGGGCGTACGAGCAGTACTTC; cdr3_aa: CSVEDRAYEQYF
d_call: TRBD2; j_call: TRBJ2-1; v_call: TRBV28; clone_size: -; cdr3_nt: TGTGCCAGCAGTCTCCCGGGACTAGCGCGCAATGAGCAGTTCTTC; cdr3_aa: CASSLPGLARNEQFF
d_call: TRBD1; j_call: TRBJ1-1; v_call: TRBV4-2; clone_size: -; cdr3_nt: TGTGCCAGCAGCCACGAAGGACAGGGAGGCGCTGAAGCTTTCTTT; cdr3_aa: CASSHEGQGGAEAFF
d_call: -; j_call: TRBJ2-3; v_call: TRBV30; clone_size: once; cdr3_nt: TGTGCCTGGAGCCTGTGGAGGGGGCGCACAGATACGCAGTATTTT; cdr3_aa: CAWSLWRGRTDTQYF
d_call: -; j_call: TRBJ1-2; v_call: TRBV6-1; clone_size: -; cdr3_nt: TGTGCCAGCAGGGAAGGGCTTATCTATGGCTACACCTTC; cdr3_aa: CASREGLIYGYTF
d_call: TRBD2; j_call: TRBJ2-1; v_call: TRBV7-8; clone_size: -; cdr3_nt: TGTGCCAGCAGCAAAGCGGGAGTGGTCGCCTACAATGAGCAGTTCTTC; cdr3_aa: CASSKAGVVAYNEQFF
d_call: TRBD1; j_call: TRBJ2-1; v_call: TRBV7-2; clone_size: -; cdr3_nt: TGTGCCAGCAGCCCGGCCCCGGGACAGGGGGTTAATGAGCAGTTCTTC; cdr3_aa: CASSPAPGQGVNEQFF
d_call: -; j_call: TRBJ1-2; v_call: TRBV4-1; clone_size: few; cdr3_nt: TGCGCCAGCAGCCAAGCCGTCCGGATGGGCGGCTACACCTTC; cdr3_aa: CASSQAVRMGGYTF
d_call: TRBD2; j_call: TRBJ2-3; v_call: TRBV27; clone_size: -; cdr3_nt: TGTGCCAGCAGTTTAGGCTCTAGCGGGGGGTCACGCACAGATACGCAGTATTTT; cdr3_aa: CASSLGSSGGSRTDTQYF
d_call: TRBD1; j_call: TRBJ2-7; v_call: TRBV27; clone_size: -; cdr3_nt: TGTGCCAGCAGCCCAGGAACAGGGGGGAACTACGAGCAGTACTTC; cdr3_aa: CASSPGTGGNYEQYF
d_call: TRBD1; j_call: TRBJ2-2; v_call: TRBV19; clone_size: few; cdr3_nt: TGTGCCAGTCTGCCACAGGGGGTTAGCACCGGGGAGCTGTTTTTT; cdr3_aa: CASLPQGVSTGELFF
d_call: -; j_call: TRBJ1-5; v_call: TRBV13; clone_size: once; cdr3_nt: TGTGCCAGCAGTTCGGGACTGGACCAGCCCCAGCATTTT; cdr3_aa: CASSSGLDQPQHF
d_call: -; j_call: TRBJ2-7; v_call: TRBV27; clone_size: -; cdr3_nt: TGTGCCAGCAGTTTAGGACAAACCCTCTACGAGCAGTACTTC; cdr3_aa: CASSLGQTLYEQYF
d_call: TRBD2; j_call: TRBJ2-5; v_call: TRBV4-1; clone_size: -; cdr3_nt: TGCGCCAGCGGACGGGGGGTACAAGAGACCCAGTACTTC; cdr3_aa: CASGRGVQETQYF
d_call: -; j_call: TRBJ2-7; v_call: TRBV28; clone_size: -; cdr3_nt: TGTGCCAGCAGTGGCAGCAGGGGCTCCTACGAGCAGTACTTC; cdr3_aa: CASSGSRGSYEQYF
d_call: -; j_call: TRBJ2-7; v_call: TRBV7-2; clone_size: few; cdr3_nt: TGTGCCAGCAGCCTCCGGACTGGAGGGTCCTACGAGCAGTACTTC; cdr3_aa: CASSLRTGGSYEQYF